The TCR beta chain under discussion was sequenced for a study of T cell changes during pregnancy in multiple sclerosis. The germline V gene has CDR1 SGHKS and CDR2 YYEKEE (reference sequence). The V end lost 0 bases, the J end lost 2 bases, and 11 bases lay between the germline ends. The CDR3 extends over 15 amino acids. Profiling relied on immunoSEQ multiplex PCR, and the TCRdb table lists in-frame clones only, not all of them. The sample shows some 21,000 clones, roughly 90% of them seen only once. This sequence was found in a female donor with multiple sclerosis, enrolled in a pregnancy study. The source material was CD4+ T cells from peripheral blood mononuclear cells, sampled in the third trimester of pregnancy. The V and J genes are TRBV5-5 and TRBJ1-2; TRBD1 is a possible D gene (5 bases). The CDR3 DNA reads as TGTGCCAGCAGCTTGGTCGGGGGGTCGAACTATGGCTACACCTTC. Protein sequence: CASSLVGGSNYGYTF.